The text below deals with one TCR beta chain. CDR1 and CDR2 (germline): SGHKS, YYEKEE (reference sequence). The CDR3 sequence is 14 residues long. V was trimmed by 4 bases and J by 3 bases, leaving 13 bases between them. The data are from a study of shared clonotypes between healthy human individuals. Clones were read by immunoSEQ multiplex PCR, and TCRdb kept only the in-frame ones, dropping some. Of about 770,000 clones listed, roughly two thirds are singletons. Sequencing was carried out using memory CD4+ T cells sorted from blood. The subset is: CD45RA-negative fraction. The sequence was collected from a woman between 25 and 40 years old in good health. The rearrangement links TRBV5-5 to TRBJ1-2; D unclear. The CDR3, as DNA: TGTGCCAGCAGCACATGGACGGAATACTATGGCTACACCTTC. Translating it yields CASSTWTEYYGYTF.